This T cell receptor (beta chain) was recorded in a study of shared clonotypes between healthy human individuals. This clone was seen a handful of times. The table came from immunoSEQ multiplex PCR; TCRdb's copy has only in-frame clones and leaves some out. The data show roughly 650,000 clones, approximately 96% seen once. V shed 8 bases, J shed 1 base, and the junction held 2 bases outside the gene matches. Germline V gene data show CDR1 as MNHEY and CDR2 as SVGAGI. There are 13 residues in the CDR3. Positive CCR7 selection of CD45RO-negative cells yielded the naive CD8 cells, and terminally differentiated effector memory CD45RA+ cells were excluded.

V gene TRBV6-5 combines with J gene TRBJ2-1; 7 bases map to TRBD2. The clonotype originates from a woman aged 25 to 39 in good health. Source material: naive CD8+ T cells sorted from blood. CDR3 coding DNA: TGTGCCAGCGCGGGAGTGTCCTACAATGAGCAGTTCTTC. This encodes CASAGVSYNEQFF.